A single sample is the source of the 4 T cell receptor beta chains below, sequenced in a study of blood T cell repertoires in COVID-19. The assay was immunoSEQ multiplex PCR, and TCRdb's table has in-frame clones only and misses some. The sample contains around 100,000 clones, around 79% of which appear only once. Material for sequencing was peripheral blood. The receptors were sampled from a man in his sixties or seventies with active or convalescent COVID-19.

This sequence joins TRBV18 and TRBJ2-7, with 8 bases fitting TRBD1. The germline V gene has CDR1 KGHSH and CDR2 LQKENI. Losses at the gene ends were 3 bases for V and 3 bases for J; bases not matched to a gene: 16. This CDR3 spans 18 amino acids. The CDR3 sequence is CASSPSSLSGTGSYEQYF. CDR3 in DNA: TGTGCCAGCTCACCGTCCTCCTTATCCGGGACAGGAAGCTACGAGCAGTACTTC.

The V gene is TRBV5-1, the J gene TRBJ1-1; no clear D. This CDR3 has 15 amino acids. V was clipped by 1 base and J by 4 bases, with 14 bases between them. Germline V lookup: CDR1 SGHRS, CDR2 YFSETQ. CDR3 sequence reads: CASSLNIGGSTEAFF. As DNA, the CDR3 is TGCGCCAGCAGCTTGAACATAGGCGGTAGCACTGAAGCTTTCTTT.

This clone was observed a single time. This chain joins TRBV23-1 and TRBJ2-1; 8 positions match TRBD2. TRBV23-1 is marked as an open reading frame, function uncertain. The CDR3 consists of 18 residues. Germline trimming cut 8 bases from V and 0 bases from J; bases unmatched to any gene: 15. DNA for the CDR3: TGCGCCAGCCCCCTACAGGAAATAGCGGGACTCTCCTACAATGAGCAGTTCTTC. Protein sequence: CASPLQEIAGLSYNEQFF.

Written as DNA, the CDR3 is TGTGCCATCAGTGAAGCTAGCGGCACAGATACGCAGTATTTT. Translating gives CAISEASGTDTQYF. V is TRBV10-3 and J is TRBJ2-3, with D possibly TRBD2 on 6 matching bases. Per the germline V gene, CDR1 is ENHRY and CDR2 is SYGVKD. Trimming shortened V by 3 bases and J by 1 base, and 8 bases separated the two germline ends. This CDR3 has 14 amino acids.